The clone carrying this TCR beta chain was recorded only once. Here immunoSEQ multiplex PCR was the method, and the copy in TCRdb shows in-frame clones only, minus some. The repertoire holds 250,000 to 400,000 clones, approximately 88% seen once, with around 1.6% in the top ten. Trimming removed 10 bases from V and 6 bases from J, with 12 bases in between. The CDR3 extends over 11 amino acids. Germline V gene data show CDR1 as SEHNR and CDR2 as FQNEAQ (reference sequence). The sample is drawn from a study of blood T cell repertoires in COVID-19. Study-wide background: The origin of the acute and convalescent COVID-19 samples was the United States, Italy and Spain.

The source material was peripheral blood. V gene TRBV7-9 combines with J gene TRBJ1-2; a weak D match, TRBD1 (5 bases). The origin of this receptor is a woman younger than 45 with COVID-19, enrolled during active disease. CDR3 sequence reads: CATSGGDGYTF. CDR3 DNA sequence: TGTGCCACCTCCGGGGGGGATGGCTACACCTTC.